This passage covers 14 T cell receptor beta chains from one sample sequenced in a study of beta chain features in type 1 diabetes. As every portion of the isolated RNA was reverse transcribed, the sequencing read expressed TCRB transcripts. Sequencing used immunoSEQ multiplex PCR; TCRdb keeps in-frame clones, though not all of them. The data contain 390,000 or so clones, 11% to 15% of them singletons. Sequenced input: naive CD4+ T cells from blood. The origin of the receptors is a man aged 25 to 40 in good health.

CDR3 in DNA: TGTGCCAGCAGCTTAGGAGGGGGCAGAGATACGCAGTATTTT. It yields the protein CASSLGGGRDTQYF. This rearrangement joins TRBV7-2 to TRBJ2-3, with 7 bases that match TRBD1. J gave up 5 bases and V 1 base, and 3 bases lay outside the gene matches. The CDR3 is 14 residues long. CDR1 is SGHTA and CDR2 is FQGNSA in the germline V gene.

The chain has TRBV15 and TRBJ2-1; 9 positions agree with TRBD2. This CDR3 has 15 amino acids. Germline-derived CDR1 and CDR2 are LNHNV and YYDKDF (reference sequence). V dropped 5 bases and J dropped 1; count of bases not matched to a gene: 3. For the CDR3, the DNA is TGTGCCACCAGCTCTGCGGGGGGGTCCTACAATGAGCAGTTCTTC. It is translated as CATSSAGGSYNEQFF.

CDR3: CASSTGKYGNTIYF. The CDR3 region has the DNA TGTGCCAGCAGCACCGGGAAGTATGGAAACACCATATATTTT. The V gene is TRBV9, the J gene TRBJ1-3; D is uncertain. Germline V gives CDR1 SGDLS, CDR2 YYNGEE. This CDR3 is built from 14 residues. V lost 4 bases and J 3 bases, leaving 11 bases between the germline ends. The full variable domain, its missing parts supplied by reference TRBV9 and TRBJ1-3, is DSGVTQTPKHLITATGQRVTLRCSPRSGDLSVYWYQQSLDQGLQFLIQYYNGEERAKGNILERFSAQQFPDLHSELNLSSLELGDSALYFCASSTGKYGNTIYFGEGSWLTVV.

This clone has only a few counts. Within the sample, other DNA sequences also encode this same CDR3. The CDR3 DNA sequence: TGTGCCATCAGTGAGTCTGCTTACGAGCAGTACGTC. Its protein product is CAISESAYEQYV. The chain combines TRBV10-3 with TRBJ2-7; D is unclear. The CDR3 extends over 12 amino acids. Germline V gene data show CDR1 as ENHRY and CDR2 as SYGVKD. V dropped 0 bases and J dropped 4 bases, with 4 bases sitting between them.

CDR3 bases: TGCAGCGGCGGCAGGGGGGAGACCCAGTACTTC. Translating gives CSGGRGETQYF. The chain employs TRBV29-1 and TRBJ2-5, with TRBD1 matching over 7 bases. The CDR3 consists of 11 residues. Trimming took 7 bases from V and 5 from J; bases not matched to a gene: 4. From germline, CDR1 is SQVTM and CDR2 ANQGSEA.

The chain links TRBV7-9 to TRBJ1-2; tentative D call: TRBD1 (5 bases). The V gene's germline CDR1 is SEHNR and CDR2 FQNEAQ (reference sequence). V was pared by 5 bases and J by 3 bases, with 16 bases between. The CDR3 sequence is 15 residues long. CDR3 protein: CASSRPIGRDYGYTF. CDR3 in DNA: TGTGCCAGCAGCCGACCAATAGGCAGGGACTATGGCTACACCTTC.

The table lists this clone with a count of one. J is TRBJ1-1 and V is TRBV4-1; perhaps TRBD1 as D (6 bases). The CDR3 contains 15 residues. Germline lookup yields CDR1 MGHRA and CDR2 YSYEKL. The V end was cut by 4 bases, the J end by 2 bases, with 14 bases between. DNA for the CDR3: TGCGCCAGCAGCCGCGGACAGAGCGAAAACACTGAAGCTTTCTTT. Its protein is CASSRGQSENTEAFF.

This clone was seen more than once but under ten times. This rearrangement joins TRBV7-2 to TRBJ2-5, with D perhaps assigned TRBD1 or TRBD2 (6 bases each). The CDR3 spans 15 residues. Trimming removed 1 base from V and 6 bases from J, with 15 bases in between. The V gene's germline CDR1 is SGHTA and CDR2 FQGNSA. Written as DNA, the CDR3 is TGTGCCAGCAGCTTAGAAACTAGCAGGGGAAAGACCCAGTACTTC. Translated, it gives CASSLETSRGKTQYF.

This clone was detected only a few times. This chain links TRBV18 with TRBJ1-2; perhaps TRBD1 as D (5 bases). CDR1 and CDR2 from the germline V gene are KGHSH and LQKENI. The CDR3 length is 11 residues. V lost 6 bases and J 5 bases, leaving 7 bases between the germline ends. CDR3 sequence (DNA): TGTGCCAGCTCGCAGGGATATGGCTACACCTTC. Encoded protein: CASSQGYGYTF.

This clone appeared a few times. CDR3 residues: CASSAPVPGTQYF. CDR3 in DNA: TGTGCCAGCAGCGCCCCGGTTCCGGGCACCCAGTACTTC. The V gene is TRBV7-2, the J gene TRBJ2-5; no clear D gene. Per the germline V gene, CDR1 is SGHTA and CDR2 is FQGNSA. The V gene lost 5 bases and the J gene lost 8 bases, with 15 bases spanning the gap. This CDR3 contains 13 residues.

The chain recombines TRBV18 with TRBJ2-5; possible D gene TRBD2, 6 bases. Germline V gives CDR1 KGHSH, CDR2 LQKENI. The CDR3 is 15 amino acids. The V gene lost 4 bases and the J gene lost 5 bases, with 17 bases spanning the gap. Here the CDR3 reads CASSLGTGGVETQYF. The CDR3 DNA follows: TGTGCCAGCTCACTCGGGACTGGCGGAGTCGAGACCCAGTACTTC.

This clone has a single count. The gene calls are TRBV15 and TRBJ2-7, with D uncertain. Germline loops: CDR1 LNHNV, CDR2 YYDKDF (reference sequence). V was trimmed by 0 bases and J by 6 bases, leaving 6 bases between them. The CDR3 runs to 12 residues. This chain's CDR3 is CATSRELGEQYV. In nucleotides, the CDR3 is TGTGCCACCAGCAGAGAGCTCGGCGAGCAGTACGTC.

The V and J genes are TRBV29-1 and TRBJ2-2; D might be TRBD2 (6 bases). The germline CDR1 and CDR2 sequences are SQVTM and ANQGSEA. Trimming removed 7 bases from V and 4 bases from J, with 16 bases in between. The CDR3 length is 14 residues. CDR3 DNA: TGCAGCGCGGGACTTTCCCCAACCACCGGGGAGCTGTTTTTT. Translation gives CSAGLSPTTGELFF.

The rearrangement links TRBV2 to TRBJ2-1; D may match TRBD1 or TRBD2 (7 bases each). The V end was cut by 8 bases, the J end by 5 bases, with 13 bases between. Germline CDR1 is SNHLY and CDR2 is FYNNEI. The CDR3 length is 13 residues. The DNA of the CDR3 is TGTGCCAGCCACAGGGGACTAAACAATGAGCAGTTCTTC. Its translation is CASHRGLNNEQFF.